The 3 T cell receptor beta chains listed next were all sequenced from one sample in a study of T-cell memory formation after mild COVID-19. MiXCR, run by TCRdb on the 5' RACE reads, gives a single entry per CDR3 protein. The data hold a few hundred thousand distinct CDR3 sequences, with roughly an eighth observed a single time. Source material: PBMCs or a T cell subset sorted from them (not recorded which). The source of these receptors is a man aged 18 to 35 who had mild COVID-19 (a few samples of this study predate the infection). Cell type and time point are not known.

The chain recombines TRBV12-3 or TRBV12-4 with TRBJ1-2; D is ambiguous. The CDR3 is 12 residues long. Between the trimmed V and J ends, which lost 2 bases and 7 bases, there was a span of 8 bases. DNA for the CDR3: TGTGCCAGCAGTTTAATGCAGCGTGGCTACACCTTC. Amino acids: CASSLMQRGYTF.

This clonotype was detected only a few times. The chain carries TRBV5-1 and TRBJ2-7; D gene ambiguous. V was shortened by 4 bases and J by 3 bases, with 8 bases between the two germline ends. The CDR3 consists of 12 residues. Germline values: CDR1 SGHRS, CDR2 YFSETQ. For the CDR3, the DNA is TGCGCCAGCAGCGCGGACGGCTACGAGCAGTACGTC. This gives the protein CASSADGYEQYV.

In this sample, this clonotype turned up a few times. This sequence joins TRBV10-3 and TRBJ2-1, with TRBD2 identical over 7 bases. This CDR3 spans 15 amino acids. V gave up 6 bases and J gave up 6 bases; unmatched junction bases: 11. Germline V gives CDR1 ENHRY, CDR2 SYGVKD. The CDR3 is CAIRAGERGSNEQFF. DNA of the CDR3: TGTGCCATCAGGGCCGGGGAGCGGGGTAGCAATGAGCAGTTCTTC.